This T cell receptor beta chain was recorded in a study of OX40 agonist ivuxolimab in advanced cancers. This clone appeared a few times. Here immunoSEQ multiplex PCR was the method, and the copy in TCRdb shows in-frame clones only, minus some. The sample has roughly 66,000 clones, roughly four fifths seen once; the top ten hold roughly 2.3%. The length of the CDR3 is 15 residues. Germline assignment: CDR1 SGHTA and CDR2 FQGNSA. With 5 bases removed from V and 0 bases from J, the gap between germline ends came to 11 bases. This sequence joins TRBV7-2 and TRBJ1-5; possibly TRBD1 for D (5 bases). The sample was CD4+ or CD8+ T cells sorted from blood, taken in a trial of the OX40 agonist ivuxolimab. This receptor was taken from an adult with an advanced solid tumor such as melanoma, head and neck, liver or kidney cancer. The CDR3 region is CASSRDSNSNQPQHF. CDR3 nucleotide sequence: TGTGCCAGCAGCCGTGACAGTAATAGCAATCAGCCCCAGCATTTT.